These T cell receptor beta chains were read from a single sample in a study of glioma-infiltrating T cells. MiXCR, applied by TCRdb to the multiplex PCR reads, yields one record per CDR3 protein. Seen here are approximately 120,000 distinct CDR3 sequences, roughly 23% observed once, and the top ten hold approximately 16%. Sequencing was done on a sample of glioma tissue, nonneoplastic brain tissue, or PBMCs (not recorded which). All receptors derive from a human donor with low-grade glioma or glioblastoma, undergoing nonglioma brain surgery, or in good health (not recorded which). Both conserved end residues are part of each CDR3. A D gene is named only where the DNA matches it firmly. Rows give clone size only sometimes, using once, few, many, or a class for an expanded clone.

d_gene,v_gene,abundance,j_gene,CDR3aa,CDR3nt
TRBD2,TRBV18,once,TRBJ2-3,CASSPPFSSGGTQYF,TGTGCCAGCTCACCCCCCTTCTCTAGCGGGGGTACGCAGTATTTT
-,TRBV7-2,-,TRBJ2-5,CASSLRFIGSRLQETQYF,TGTGCCAGCAGCTTAAGGTTCATTGGTTCGAGGTTGCAAGAGACCCAGTACTTC
-,TRBV7-2,many,TRBJ2-7,CASSLHGGPYEQYF,TGTGCCAGCAGCTTACATGGGGGGCCCTACGAGCAGTACTTC
-,TRBV5-8,many,TRBJ2-5,CASSLEVSQYF,TGTGCCAGCAGCTTGGAGGTCAGCCAGTACTTC
TRBD2,TRBV20-1,many,TRBJ2-5,CSATLASGWETQYF,TGCAGTGCTACTCTCGCTAGCGGGTGGGAGACCCAGTACTTC
-,TRBV12-3/TRBV12-4,many,TRBJ1-1,CASSLRGATEAFF,TGTGCCAGCAGTTTACGAGGGGCGACTGAAGCTTTCTTT
TRBD2,TRBV11-2,-,TRBJ2-5,CASSLVGTGRTETQYF,TGTGCCAGCAGCTTAGTTGGTACCGGGAGGACCGAGACCCAGTACTTC
TRBD2,TRBV28,-,TRBJ2-1,CTSTRTSRNEQFF,TGTACCAGCACCCGGACTAGCCGGAATGAGCAGTTCTTC
-,TRBV6-5,-,TRBJ2-5,CASRQSTGVRETKYF,TGTGCCAGCAGACAATCTACAGGGGTCCGGGAGACCAAGTACTTC
-,TRBV2,many,TRBJ2-5,CASTGQRKETQYF,TGTGCCAGCACTGGACAGAGAAAAGAGACCCAGTACTTC
-,TRBV7-2,-,TRBJ2-5,CASSFQGELETQYF,TGTGCCAGCAGCTTTCAGGGAGAACTGGAGACCCAGTACTTC
-,TRBV20-1,many,TRBJ2-1,CSARELDNEQFF,TGCAGTGCTAGAGAACTGGACAATGAGCAGTTCTTC
-,TRBV20-1,many,TRBJ2-7,CSASSVTVISYEQYF,TGCAGTGCTAGTTCTGTGACAGTCATTTCCTACGAGCAGTACTTC
-,TRBV28,-,TRBJ1-2,CASSLTGARNNYGYTF,TGTGCCAGCAGTTTAACGGGGGCGCGAAACAACTATGGCTACACCTTC
TRBD2,TRBV6-1,many,TRBJ2-3,CASSTSMSSGAVLTDTQYF,TGTGCCAGCAGTACCTCAATGTCTAGCGGGGCAGTCCTCACAGATACGCAGTATTTT
-,TRBV6-4,many,TRBJ1-1,CASMRNTEAFF,TGTGCCAGCATGCGAAACACTGAAGCTTTCTTT
-,TRBV18,many,TRBJ2-7,CASSPAPLEQYF,TGTGCCAGCTCCCCTGCTCCTCTCGAGCAGTACTTC
-,TRBV3-1,many,TRBJ1-4,CASSHAGQLNEKLFF,TGTGCCAGCAGCCACGCCGGACAGTTAAATGAAAAACTGTTTTTT
-,TRBV28,many,TRBJ1-1,CASSQPREMPEAFF,TGTGCCAGCAGCCAACCTAGAGAGATGCCTGAAGCTTTCTTT
-,TRBV30,few,TRBJ1-5,CAWSYSNQPQHF,TGTGCCTGGAGTTATAGCAATCAGCCCCAGCATTTT
-,TRBV9,few,TRBJ2-1,CASSATGIPYNEQFF,TGTGCCAGCAGCGCAACAGGGATCCCCTACAATGAGCAGTTCTTC
-,TRBV4-1,many,TRBJ2-7,CASSQVPGSAEQYF,TGCGCCAGCAGCCAAGTCCCAGGCTCAGCCGAGCAGTACTTC
-,TRBV29-1,-,TRBJ1-4,CSVEGITDANEKLFF,TGCAGCGTTGAAGGGATCACGGACGCTAATGAAAAACTGTTTTTT
-,TRBV28,many,TRBJ2-1,CASSLFSSAYNEQFF,TGTGCCAGCAGTTTATTTTCTAGCGCCTACAATGAGCAGTTCTTC
-,TRBV12-3/TRBV12-4,many,TRBJ1-5,CASSAHRAGSNQPQHF,TGTGCCAGCAGTGCCCACAGGGCAGGTAGCAATCAGCCCCAGCATTTT
TRBD2,TRBV19,many,TRBJ2-3,CASTREKATDTQYF,TGTGCCAGTACGCGGGAGAAGGCGACAGATACGCAGTATTTT
-,TRBV7-2,many,TRBJ1-1,CASSPQPNTEAFF,TGTGCCAGCAGCCCACAACCTAACACTGAAGCTTTCTTT
-,TRBV24-1,-,TRBJ2-3,CTTEGQSTDTQYF,TGTACCACCGAAGGACAGAGCACAGATACGCAGTATTTT
TRBD2,TRBV4-1,-,TRBJ2-7,CASSQVRATSGRGEQYF,TGCGCCAGCAGCCAAGTGAGGGCAACTAGCGGGAGAGGGGAGCAGTACTTC
-,TRBV7-6,-,TRBJ2-3,CASSLGGPSGTDTQYF,TGTGCCAGCAGCTTGGGGGGGCCTTCTGGCACAGATACGCAGTATTTT
-,TRBV9,few,TRBJ1-1,CASSVSREGNTEAFF,TGTGCCAGCAGCGTAAGCAGGGAGGGGAACACTGAAGCTTTCTTT
TRBD2,TRBV10-3,many,TRBJ2-5,CATGTSGSETQYF,TGTGCCACCGGGACTAGCGGGAGCGAGACCCAGTACTTC
-,TRBV7-2,many,TRBJ2-3,CASSLKTRSSSTDTQYF,TGTGCCAGCAGCTTAAAGACCCGGAGCTCTAGCACAGATACGCAGTATTTT
TRBD1,TRBV7-2,many,TRBJ1-1,CASSPDRNMNTEAFF,TGTGCCAGCAGCCCGGACAGGAACATGAACACTGAAGCTTTCTTT
-,TRBV29-1,many,TRBJ2-5,CSVVVLTETQYF,TGCAGCGTTGTTGTACTAACCGAGACCCAGTACTTC
TRBD1,TRBV6-2/TRBV6-3,many,TRBJ1-1,CASSYVAHRGISTEAFF,TGTGCCAGCAGTTACGTAGCCCACAGGGGAATCTCCACTGAAGCTTTCTTT
TRBD1,TRBV2,many,TRBJ2-2,CARSTGGSDTGELFF,TGTGCCAGGAGTACAGGGGGCTCGGACACCGGGGAGCTGTTTTTT